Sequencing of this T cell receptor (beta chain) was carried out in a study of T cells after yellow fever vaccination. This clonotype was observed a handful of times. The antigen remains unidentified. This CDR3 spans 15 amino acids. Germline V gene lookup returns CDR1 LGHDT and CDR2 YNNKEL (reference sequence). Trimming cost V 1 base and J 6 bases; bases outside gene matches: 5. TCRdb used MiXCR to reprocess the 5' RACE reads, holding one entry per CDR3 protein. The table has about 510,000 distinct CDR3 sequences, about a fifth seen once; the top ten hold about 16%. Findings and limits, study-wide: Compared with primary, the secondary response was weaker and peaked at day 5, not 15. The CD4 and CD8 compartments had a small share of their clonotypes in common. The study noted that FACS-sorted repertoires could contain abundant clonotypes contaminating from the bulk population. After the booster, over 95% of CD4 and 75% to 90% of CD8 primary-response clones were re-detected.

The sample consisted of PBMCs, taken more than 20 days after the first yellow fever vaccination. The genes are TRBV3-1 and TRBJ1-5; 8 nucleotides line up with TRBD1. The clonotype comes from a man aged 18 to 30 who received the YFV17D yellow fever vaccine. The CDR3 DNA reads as TGTGCCAGCAGCCAAGGTTGGACAGGGCCTCAGCCCCAGCATTTT. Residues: CASSQGWTGPQPQHF.